The 32 T cell receptor beta chains presented below share a single source sample, sequenced in a study of CD8 T cell repertoires and HIV-1 epitope variants. Repertoires were generated with immunoSEQ multiplex PCR, while TCRdb's copy carries only in-frame clones and drops some. Of several thousand clones in the sample, around 67% were seen once. Antigens of these TCRs are unknown. Sequenced input: cultured CD8+ T cells derived from PBMCs. The origin of the receptors is a male donor with HIV.

The chain combines TRBV10-1 with TRBJ2-1; D might be TRBD1 or TRBD2, each matching 5 bases. Germline CDR1 reads WNHNN; CDR2 reads SYGVQD (reference sequence). Trimming took 5 bases from V and 0 from J, leaving 11 bases between them. The CDR3 is made up of 15 amino acids. The CDR3 spells CASSRDLSSYNEQFF. For the CDR3, the DNA is TGCGCCAGCAGTAGGGACCTAAGCTCCTACAATGAGCAGTTCTTC.

The chain has TRBV6-5 and TRBJ2-7, with D perhaps given as TRBD1 or TRBD2 (5 bases each). Germline lookup yields CDR1 MNHEY and CDR2 SVGAGI. Trimming cost V 5 bases and J 4 bases, with 15 bases left between them. The CDR3 is made up of 14 amino acids. DNA of the CDR3: TGTGCCAGCAGTCAACCGGGACGGACATACGAGCAGTACTTC. This sequence encodes CASSQPGRTYEQYF.

The chain employs TRBV5-1 and TRBJ2-3; no firm D call. The CDR3 runs to 14 residues. The V and J ends lost 0 bases and 6 bases respectively, with 11 bases between them. Germline V gene data show CDR1 as SGHRS and CDR2 as YFSETQ. The CDR3 region is CASSLEKEGDTQYF. CDR3 bases: TGCGCCAGCAGCTTGGAGAAAGAAGGGGATACGCAGTATTTT.

The chain combines TRBV6-4 with TRBJ2-3; 10 nucleotides align to TRBD2. V trimming: 0 bases; J trimming: 5 bases; junction bases outside the gene matches: 17. There are 20 residues in the CDR3. From germline, CDR1 is MRHNA and CDR2 SNTAGT. The CDR3 sequence is CASSDSPQAGGPRLGDTQYF. The CDR3 DNA reads as TGTGCCAGCAGTGACTCCCCTCAAGCGGGAGGGCCGAGGTTAGGAGATACGCAGTATTTT.

This clone was seen only once. The CDR3 DNA follows: TGTGCCAGCAGTATCGCAGGGCCCTCCTCTGGAAACACCATATATTTT. Translated: CASSIAGPSSGNTIYF. The chain is built from TRBV27 and TRBJ1-3; D is possibly TRBD1 (5 bases). From germline, CDR1 is MNHEY and CDR2 SMNVEV (reference sequence). This CDR3 spans 16 amino acids. V shed 5 bases and J shed 0 bases, with 14 bases lying between them.

The V and J genes are TRBV11-2 and TRBJ2-1; maybe TRBD2 (7 bases). The V end was cut by 5 bases, the J end by 2 bases, with 16 bases between. The CDR3 totals 16 residues. Germline V gives CDR1 SGHAT, CDR2 FQNNGV. CDR3 sequence (DNA): TGTGCCAGCAGCCCCAGGGGAGGGGGTCCCTACAATGAGCAGTTCTTC. This translates into CASSPRGGGPYNEQFF.

By proportion, this clone is medium-sized. This chain joins TRBV6-4 and TRBJ1-6; D gene unclear. The CDR3 sequence is 13 residues long. The germline V and J ends were trimmed by 2 bases and 5 bases, with 4 bases remaining between them. Germline V gene lookup returns CDR1 MRHNA and CDR2 SNTAGT. CDR3 amino acids: CASSDGDNSPLHF. The CDR3 nucleotides read TGTGCCAGCAGTGACGGAGATAATTCACCCCTCCACTTT.

Here the CDR3 reads CASQTFTGRGDEQFF. CDR3 DNA sequence: TGTGCCAGTCAGACCTTCACAGGGAGGGGCGATGAGCAGTTCTTC. The rearrangement uses TRBV19 and TRBJ2-1; maybe TRBD2 (7 bases). The CDR3 spans 15 residues. Germline V gene data show CDR1 as LNHDA and CDR2 as SQIVND (reference sequence). Trimming left V 8 bases short and J 8 bases short, with 22 bases between. Together with reference TRBV19 and TRBJ2-1, the CDR3 gives the full variable domain: DGGITQSPKYLFRKEGQNVTLSCEQNLNHDAMYWYRQDPGQGLRLIYYSQIVNDFQKGDIAEGYSVSREKKESFPLTVTSAQKNPTAFYLCASQTFTGRGDEQFFGPGTRLTVL.

V gene TRBV9 combines with J gene TRBJ2-5; maybe TRBD2 (5 bases). Trimming took 3 bases from V and 3 from J, leaving 21 bases between them. Germline V CDR1 and CDR2: SGDLS, YYNGEE. This CDR3 is 17 amino acids long. This chain's CDR3 is CASSAPIGGLAEETQYF. Here the CDR3 DNA reads TGTGCCAGCAGCGCCCCCATAGGAGGTTTAGCCGAAGAGACCCAGTACTTC.

The chain couples TRBV9 to TRBJ2-7, with D perhaps matching TRBD1 (5 bases). V lost 2 bases, J lost 1 base, and 7 bases lay in between. The germline CDR1 and CDR2 sequences are SGDLS and YYNGEE. This CDR3 comprises 13 residues. The CDR3 is CASSVGQSYEQYF. The CDR3 DNA is TGTGCCAGCAGCGTGGGGCAATCCTACGAGCAGTACTTC.

A few counts support this clone. V and J are TRBV5-1 and TRBJ2-5; D may be TRBD1 (6 bases). Trimming took off 0 bases at V and 2 bases at J, with 8 bases between the two ends. This CDR3 is built from 14 residues. Germline V CDR1 and CDR2: SGHRS, YFSETQ. The CDR3 loop reads CASSLAGQQETQYF. The CDR3 bases are TGCGCCAGCAGCTTGGCCGGACAGCAAGAGACCCAGTACTTC.

The chain combines TRBV10-3 with TRBJ2-2, with 7 bases fitting TRBD2. Germline loops: CDR1 ENHRY, CDR2 SYGVKD. CDR3 length: 15 residues. The V segment lost 4 bases and the J segment 4 bases; nucleotides outside the gene matches: 6. CDR3 residues: CAISGVLASTGELFF. CDR3 sequence (DNA): TGTGCCATCAGTGGAGTACTAGCGAGCACCGGGGAGCTGTTTTTT.

The chain links TRBV19 to TRBJ2-7; D is ambiguous. This CDR3 is 14 amino acids long. The V end was cut by 3 bases, the J end by 0 bases, with 9 bases between. Germline assignment: CDR1 LNHDA and CDR2 SQIVND (reference sequence). CDR3 nucleotides: TGTGCCAGTAGTATTGGTCCGGACTCCTACGAGCAGTACTTC. Its translation: CASSIGPDSYEQYF.

The chain combines TRBV5-3 with TRBJ1-1; D call uncertain. TRBV5-3 is designated an ORF whose function remains uncertain. CDR3 length: 16 amino acids. Between the trimmed V and J ends, which lost 0 bases and 3 bases, there was a span of 15 bases. The CDR3 sequence: CARSLEGQVGDTEAFF. The DNA for the CDR3 is TGTGCCAGAAGCTTGGAAGGGCAGGTAGGAGACACTGAAGCTTTCTTT.

The chain carries TRBV28 and TRBJ1-5, with D hard to call. The V gene lost 7 bases and the J gene lost 0 bases, with 19 bases spanning the gap. From germline, CDR1 is MDHEN and CDR2 SYDVKM. The CDR3 totals 17 residues. CDR3 region: CASNSDAWPYSNQPQHF. CDR3 nucleotides: TGTGCCAGCAATTCGGACGCCTGGCCCTATAGCAATCAGCCCCAGCATTTT.

The V gene is TRBV19, the J gene TRBJ2-1; D unclear. V dropped 3 bases and J dropped 9 bases, with 18 bases sitting between them. From germline, CDR1 is LNHDA and CDR2 SQIVND (reference sequence). This CDR3 has 15 amino acids. As DNA, the CDR3 is TGTGCCAGTAGTATTGGGTCGTTCCCTCCGAGTGAGCAGTTCTTC. Translation gives CASSIGSFPPSEQFF. Based on the CDR3 plus reference TRBV19 and TRBJ2-1, the full variable domain is DGGITQSPKYLFRKEGQNVTLSCEQNLNHDAMYWYRQDPGQGLRLIYYSQIVNDFQKGDIAEGYSVSREKKESFPLTVTSAQKNPTAFYLCASSIGSFPPSEQFFGPGTRLTVL.

This clone was recorded a few times. The rearrangement joins TRBV5-6 to TRBJ2-1; D unclear. Germline loops: CDR1 SGHDT, CDR2 YYEEEE. The CDR3 is made up of 14 amino acids. With 2 bases removed from V and 8 bases from J, the gap between germline ends came to 14 bases. CDR3 protein: CASSFNLDGYEQFF. CDR3 nucleotides: TGTGCCAGCAGCTTTAACCTCGACGGCTATGAGCAGTTCTTC.

This clone was observed a few times. The chain links TRBV29-1 to TRBJ1-2; TRBD1 might be the D (6 bases). The V end lost 0 bases, the J end lost 6 bases, and 14 bases lay between the germline ends. The CDR3 is 14 amino acids. Germline-derived CDR1 and CDR2 are SQVTM and ANQGSEA. The CDR3 here is CSVEDMGGVDGYTF. The DNA of the CDR3 is TGCAGCGTTGAAGATATGGGGGGCGTGGATGGCTACACCTTC. Full variable domain (remainder filled in from reference TRBV29-1 and TRBJ1-2): SAVISQKPSRDICQRGTSLTIQCQVDSQVTMMFWYRQQPGQSLTLIATANQGSEATYESGFVIDKFPISRPNLTFSTLTVSNMSPEDSSIYLCSVEDMGGVDGYTFGSGTRLTVV.

This chain links TRBV28 with TRBJ1-1; D gene ambiguous. Germline-derived CDR1 and CDR2 are MDHEN and SYDVKM. The CDR3 has 13 residues. Trimming took 1 base from V and 5 from J, leaving 8 bases between them. This CDR3 is CASSLLGRTEAFF. CDR3 in DNA: TGTGCCAGCAGTTTATTGGGTAGGACTGAAGCTTTCTTT.

The rearrangement joins TRBV6-5 to TRBJ1-1; 10 bases align to TRBD1. The V and J ends lost 0 bases and 6 bases, in that order; junction bases with no gene match: 4. CDR1 and CDR2 (germline): MNHEY, SVGAGI. The CDR3 has 15 residues. Written as DNA, the CDR3 is TGTGCCAGCAGTTACTCGACAGGGGGCAACGCTGAAGCTTTCTTT. It is translated as CASSYSTGGNAEAFF.

The chain uses TRBV5-4 and TRBJ2-7; a possible D gene is TRBD1 (5 bases). The CDR3 has 12 residues. Looked up from germline, CDR1 is SGHNT and CDR2 is YYREEE (reference sequence). V was cut by 3 bases and J by 6 bases, with 10 bases left in between. The CDR3 loop is CASSSDSVEQYF. CDR3 DNA: TGTGCCAGCAGCTCCGACAGTGTCGAGCAGTACTTC.

The chain has TRBV6-1 and TRBJ1-1; TRBD1 aligns across 8 bases. Germline CDR1 is MNHNS and CDR2 is SASEGT. The junction had 10 bases not matched to a gene; V was cut back by 2 bases and J by 5 bases. The CDR3 extends over 16 amino acids. CDR3 in amino acids: CASSESPGQARTEAFF. For the CDR3, the DNA is TGTGCCAGCAGTGAATCCCCGGGACAGGCCCGAACTGAAGCTTTCTTT.

The gene calls are TRBV14 and TRBJ2-7; 12 bases are a match to TRBD2. This CDR3 has 15 amino acids. J was trimmed by 7 bases and V by 1 base; bases with no gene match: 5. The germline CDR1 and CDR2 sequences are SGHDN and FVKESK. CDR3 region: CASSQGLAGVWEQYF. The CDR3 coding sequence is TGTGCCAGCAGCCAAGGACTAGCGGGAGTCTGGGAGCAGTACTTC.

This chain joins TRBV7-3 and TRBJ2-1; 7 positions match TRBD2. V shed 2 bases, J shed 4 bases, and the junction held 14 bases outside the gene matches. The CDR3 is 18 amino acids. The germline CDR1 and CDR2 sequences are SGHTA and FQGTGA. CDR3 coding DNA: TGTGCCAGCAGCTTAGTTGGACTGGGCGGGGGAGCTTACAATGAGCAGTTCTTC. As protein: CASSLVGLGGGAYNEQFF.

The V and J genes are TRBV11-2 and TRBJ2-3; D might be TRBD2 (6 bases). Per germline, CDR1 SGHAT and CDR2 FQNNGV. The CDR3 extends over 14 amino acids. Trimming shortened V by 4 bases and J by 0 bases, and 8 bases separated the two germline ends. The chain's CDR3 is CASSSGDSTDTQYF. The CDR3 bases are TGTGCCAGCAGCTCGGGGGATAGCACAGATACGCAGTATTTT.

Only a few counts were recorded for this clone. V is TRBV30 and J is TRBJ2-3, with 10 bases aligning to TRBD1. V was clipped by 4 bases and J by 3 bases; unmatched bases: 4. This CDR3 is built from 14 residues. Looked up from germline, CDR1 is GTSNPN and CDR2 is SVGIG (reference sequence). Written as DNA, the CDR3 is TGTGCCTGGACCGCGGGACAGGGGACAGATACGCAGTATTTT. This encodes CAWTAGQGTDTQYF.

This chain connects TRBV28 to TRBJ2-5; D gene unclear. This CDR3 has 14 residues. Germline values: CDR1 MDHEN, CDR2 SYDVKM. V was shortened by 2 bases and J by 3 bases, with 10 bases between the two germline ends. CDR3 coding DNA: TGTGCCAGCAGTTTAGCCCAGGACGAAGAGACCCAGTACTTC. It translates to CASSLAQDEETQYF.

The table lists this clone with a few counts. The chain employs TRBV5-1 and TRBJ2-3; 7 nucleotides agree with TRBD2. There are 15 residues in the CDR3. J gave up 4 bases and V 4 bases, and 9 bases lay outside the gene matches. Germline V CDR1 and CDR2: SGHRS, YFSETQ. CDR3 coding DNA: TGCGCCAGCAGCGCCGGGACTACCGGTGCAGATACGCAGTATTTT. It translates to CASSAGTTGADTQYF.

In this sample, this clone turned up once. The rearrangement links TRBV19 to TRBJ1-1; perhaps TRBD1 as D (5 bases). Per germline, CDR1 LNHDA and CDR2 SQIVND (reference sequence). This CDR3 comprises 13 residues. Trimming left V 5 bases short and J 3 bases short, with 10 bases between. The CDR3 sequence: CASSPDSYTEAFF. CDR3 in DNA: TGTGCCAGTAGTCCCGACAGTTACACTGAAGCTTTCTTT. The full variable domain, with the rest looked up from reference TRBV19 and TRBJ1-1, is DGGITQSPKYLFRKEGQNVTLSCEQNLNHDAMYWYRQDPGQGLRLIYYSQIVNDFQKGDIAEGYSVSREKKESFPLTVTSAQKNPTAFYLCASSPDSYTEAFFGQGTRLTVV.

J is TRBJ1-1 and V is TRBV19; possibly TRBD1 for D (5 bases). Trimming shortened V by 4 bases and J by 1 base, and 10 bases separated the two germline ends. The CDR3 is 14 amino acids. Germline V lookup: CDR1 LNHDA, CDR2 SQIVND (reference sequence). CDR3: CASSTGIRNTEAFF. Written as DNA, the CDR3 is TGTGCCAGTAGTACAGGGATACGGAACACTGAAGCTTTCTTT.

The J gene is TRBJ2-4, the V gene TRBV28; the D is unclear. CDR1 is MDHEN, CDR2 SYDVKM, per germline. CDR3 length: 17 residues. The V gene lost 4 bases and the J gene lost 0 bases, with 16 bases spanning the gap. Here the CDR3 reads CASSSPRKGLAKNIQYF. The CDR3 DNA sequence: TGTGCCAGCAGTTCCCCGCGAAAAGGGTTAGCCAAAAACATTCAGTACTTC.

This clone has a single count. V usage is TRBV15 and J usage is TRBJ2-1, with D unclear. Germline assignment: CDR1 LNHNV and CDR2 YYDKDF (reference sequence). There are 14 residues in the CDR3. V was trimmed by 0 bases and J by 9 bases, leaving 12 bases between them. CDR3 sequence: CATSREGFFGEQFF. The DNA of the CDR3 is TGTGCCACCAGCAGAGAGGGTTTTTTTGGTGAGCAGTTCTTC.